This TCR beta chain was sequenced for a study of T cell repertoires in cytomegalovirus infection. Study in general: Indicated by public TCR beta signatures were CMV infection and matching HLA type.

V shed 0 bases and J shed 4 bases, with 7 bases lying between them. Germline values: CDR1 MGHRA, CDR2 YSYEKL. The CDR3 spans 14 residues. Via MiXCR, TCRdb re-called the reads, giving one row per CDR3 protein. The table records tens of thousands of distinct CDR3 sequences, about a fifth of them present only once. Broader study findings: What dominated the ex vivo response were HLA-C-restricted CMV-specific TCR beta clonotypes.

This clonotype was recorded a few times. Its antigen is undetermined. This clonotype was obtained from a human donor in good health (CMV status not recorded). Some clones in this sample may be carry-over from other donors' samples. The V call is TRBV4-1, the J call TRBJ2-4; no clear D gene. The sample consisted of CD8+ T cells from cultured PBMCs, taken from culture after CMV antigen stimulation. CDR3 nucleotides: TGCGCCAGCAGCCAAGATTCTCGGAAAAACATTCAGTACTTC. This encodes CASSQDSRKNIQYF.